The entry that follows covers one TCR beta chain sequence. Relative to the germline gene, one junction end is altered; a read error may explain this. Patients included in sequencing had previously demonstrated CD8+CD57+ cell expansion by flow cytometry. There was no therapy given to any patient before the blood sampling took place. The data were taken from a study of CD8+CD57+ T cells in acquired aplastic anemia. The CDR3 loop spans 13 amino acids. CDR1 and CDR2 from the germline V gene are SGHTA and FQGNSA. TCR beta VDJ and CDR3 were profiled, and genomic DNA was the template. MiXCR, run by TCRdb on the reads, gives a single entry per CDR3 protein. The sample holds 150,000 to 200,000 distinct CDR3 sequences, roughly 48% seen once.

The chain uses TRBV7-2 and TRBJ2-2; D is tentatively TRBD1 or TRBD2 (5 bases each). Sequencing was performed on sorted CD4+, CD8+, or CD8+CD57+ T cells (not recorded which) from PBMCs. The receptor was isolated from a human donor with aplastic anemia. For the CDR3, the DNA is TGTGCCAGCGGCTTAGACAGCACCGGGGCGCTGTTTTTT. Translation: CASGLDSTGALFF.